Sequencing of this T cell receptor beta chain was carried out in a study of blood T cell repertoires in COVID-19. The CDR3 loop spans 11 amino acids. Germline CDR1 is SGHRS and CDR2 is YFSETQ. The V and J ends lost 5 bases and 7 bases respectively, with 7 bases between them. The table came from immunoSEQ multiplex PCR; TCRdb's copy has only in-frame clones and leaves some out. The table lists some 210,000 clones, about 88% of them singletons. This chain joins TRBV5-1 and TRBJ2-1; D not certain. This clonotype originated in a woman between 35 and 50 years old who had recovered from COVID-19. Sequenced: peripheral blood. The CDR3: CASRAENEQFF. The CDR3 coding sequence is TGCGCCAGCAGAGCCGAAAATGAGCAGTTCTTC. Looking up the rest from reference TRBV5-1 and TRBJ2-1 gives the full variable domain: KAGVTQTPRYLIKTRGQQVTLSCSPISGHRSVSWYQQTPGQGLQFLFEYFSETQRNKGNFPGRFSGRQFSNSRSEMNVSTLELGDSALYLCASRAENEQFFGPGTRLTVL.